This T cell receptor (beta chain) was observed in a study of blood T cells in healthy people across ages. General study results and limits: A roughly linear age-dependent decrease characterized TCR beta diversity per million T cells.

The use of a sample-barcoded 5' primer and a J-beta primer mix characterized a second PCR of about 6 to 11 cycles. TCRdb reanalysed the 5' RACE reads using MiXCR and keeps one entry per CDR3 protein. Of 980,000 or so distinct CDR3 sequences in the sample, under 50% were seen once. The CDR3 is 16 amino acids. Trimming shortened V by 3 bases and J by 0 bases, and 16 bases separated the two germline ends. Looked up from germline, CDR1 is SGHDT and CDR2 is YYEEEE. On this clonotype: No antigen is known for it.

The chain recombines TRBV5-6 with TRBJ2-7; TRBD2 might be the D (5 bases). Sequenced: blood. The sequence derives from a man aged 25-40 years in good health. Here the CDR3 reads CASSSSRRWSSYEQYF. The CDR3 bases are TGTGCCAGCAGCTCCTCTCGGAGGTGGAGCTCCTACGAGCAGTACTTC.